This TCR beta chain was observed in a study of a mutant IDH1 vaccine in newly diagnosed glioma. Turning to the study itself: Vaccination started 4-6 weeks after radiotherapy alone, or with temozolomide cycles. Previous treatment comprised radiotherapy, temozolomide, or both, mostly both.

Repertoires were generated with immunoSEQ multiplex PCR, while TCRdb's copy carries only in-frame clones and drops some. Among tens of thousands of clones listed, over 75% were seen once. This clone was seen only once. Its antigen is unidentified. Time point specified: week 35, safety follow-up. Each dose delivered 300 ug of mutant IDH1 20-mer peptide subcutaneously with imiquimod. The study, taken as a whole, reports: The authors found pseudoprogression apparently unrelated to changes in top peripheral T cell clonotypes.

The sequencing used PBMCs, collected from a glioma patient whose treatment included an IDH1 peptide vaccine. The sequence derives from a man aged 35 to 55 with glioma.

In nucleotides, the CDR3 is TGTGCCAGCAGCCTCTTCCGGGACCCCTGGAGTGCGACTAATGAAAAACTGTTTTTT. It translates to CASSLFRDPWSATNEKLFF. The rearrangement links TRBV4-2 to TRBJ1-4, with D perhaps TRBD1 (5 bases). Trimming cost V 4 bases and J 2 bases, with 23 bases left between them. The germline V gene has CDR1 LGHNA and CDR2 YNFKEQ. The CDR3 loop spans 19 amino acids.